This T cell receptor (beta chain) was identified during a study of cytomegalovirus exposure and HLA in healthy donors. Study-wide results and limits: Segments of the TCR beta V type were, in most cases, productive about 87% or about 30% of the time in an earlier analysis.

A remark on this clone: No antigen is known for it.

V lost 3 bases to trimming and J lost 7 bases, with 18 bases between them. CDR3 length: 15 amino acids. Looked up from germline, CDR1 is MGHRA and CDR2 is YSYEKL. The study ran its PCR with 60 Vbeta and 13 Jbeta primers. The repertoire was sequenced with immunoSEQ multiplex PCR; TCRdb's copy has only in-frame clones and lacks some. The sample has about 180,000 clones; 77% are singletons. The sequence came from a woman aged 60-70 years in good health and CMV-seropositive. The sample was PBMCs. The rearrangement links TRBV4-1 to TRBJ1-2; maybe TRBD1 (6 bases). DNA of the CDR3: TGCGCCAGCAGCCAGGCAGGGGTTATGTATGGTGGCTACACCTTC. Residues: CASSQAGVMYGGYTF.